This paragraph reports one T cell receptor beta chain. The antigen remains unidentified. This sample was included in a study of glioma-infiltrating T cells. Amplification of TCR alpha and beta CDR3 regions from RNA used iRepertoire nested multiplex PCR. TCRdb independently ran MiXCR on the multiplex PCR reads; one entry per CDR3 protein. The table has around 350,000 distinct CDR3 sequences, about two fifths seen once. Per the germline V gene, CDR1 is SGHRS and CDR2 is YFSETQ. The ends were cut back, 4 bases at V and 0 bases at J, with 13 bases in the middle. This CDR3 contains 15 residues. Study results and limitations: Non-neoplastic patients had below-expected tissue-blood divergence, while all gliomas exceeded expectation.

The sample consisted of glioma tissue, nonneoplastic brain tissue, or PBMCs (not recorded which). The rearrangement links TRBV5-1 to TRBJ1-2; D is unclear. The clonotype originates from a human donor with low-grade glioma or glioblastoma, undergoing nonglioma brain surgery, or in good health (not recorded which). The CDR3 is CASSPLQHANYGYTF. CDR3 sequence (DNA): TGCGCCAGCAGCCCTCTTCAGCACGCTAACTATGGCTACACCTTC.